This record looks at one T cell receptor beta chain sequence and its context. The CDR3 covers 15 residues. The V gene end was trimmed by 4 bases and the J gene end by 9 bases; junction bases not matched to a gene: 9. CDR1 is MNHEY, CDR2 SVGAGI, per germline. The sample originates from a study of blood T cell repertoires in COVID-19. This table comes from immunoSEQ multiplex PCR, and its TCRdb copy is limited to in-frame clones, with some not included. The table records about 14,000 clones, 84% of them present only once. The sequenced sample was peripheral blood. The sequence was obtained from a man between 45 and 60 years old with active COVID-19. The gene calls are TRBV6-5 and TRBJ2-1; 10 nucleotides agree with TRBD2. The CDR3 region has the DNA TGTGCCAGCAGTTTAGCGGGAGGTTACAATGGTGAGCAGTTCTTC. Protein product: CASSLAGGYNGEQFF.